This entry features one T cell receptor (beta chain) sequence. Authors' analysis steps: Quantification of nucleated cells was approximated via reference gene primer amplification. The table came from immunoSEQ multiplex PCR; TCRdb's copy has only in-frame clones and leaves some out. V and J calls and clone size are copied from that table; D and trimming were computed from the DNA. This sample has approximately 180,000 clones, with just under 90% found just once. Germline values: CDR1 MNHEY, CDR2 SMNVEV (reference sequence). The V gene end was trimmed by 5 bases and the J gene end by 4 bases; junction bases not matched to a gene: 6. This CDR3 spans 14 amino acids. The Seattle site enrolled patients during active infection and followed them longitudinally. The sample originates from a study of blood T cell repertoires in COVID-19. Study in general: Spain, Italy and the United States supplied samples that represented acute and convalescent COVID-19. T cells, B-cell-depleted T cells, or PBMCs provided the cDNA or gDNA that served as material.

The sequence came from a woman in her 70s with COVID-19, enrolled during active disease. The specimen sequenced was peripheral blood. This chain connects TRBV27 to TRBJ1-1; TRBD1 matches at 8 bases. For the CDR3, the DNA is TGTGCCAGCAGTCCCGACAGGGGAGGCACTGAAGCTTTCTTT. This codes for CASSPDRGGTEAFF.